Reported below is one TCR beta chain. The sample belongs to a study of blood T cell repertoires in COVID-19. At the level of the study: From the United States, Italy and Spain came samples of acute and convalescent COVID-19.

In the original analysis: Estimated nucleated cell counts came from reference gene primer amplification. Libraries were prepared by immunoSEQ multiplex PCR; TCRdb keeps only in-frame clonotypes and omits some of them. V and J calls and clone size are copied from that table; D and trimming were computed from the DNA. The sample holds approximately 82,000 clones, roughly four fifths seen once. The ends lost 5 bases at V and 8 bases at J; junction bases unmatched: 6. The CDR3 extends over 14 amino acids. CDR1 is SGHAT, CDR2 FQDESV, per germline (reference sequence). Sequencing was performed on peripheral blood. The chain combines TRBV11-1 with TRBJ2-1; 10 nucleotides agree with TRBD2. The TCR comes from a human donor in a cohort sampled during active COVID-19. CDR3 sequence (DNA): TGTGCCAGCAGCCGGGACAGCGGGAGGGATGAGCAGTTCTTC. Its translation is CASSRDSGRDEQFF.